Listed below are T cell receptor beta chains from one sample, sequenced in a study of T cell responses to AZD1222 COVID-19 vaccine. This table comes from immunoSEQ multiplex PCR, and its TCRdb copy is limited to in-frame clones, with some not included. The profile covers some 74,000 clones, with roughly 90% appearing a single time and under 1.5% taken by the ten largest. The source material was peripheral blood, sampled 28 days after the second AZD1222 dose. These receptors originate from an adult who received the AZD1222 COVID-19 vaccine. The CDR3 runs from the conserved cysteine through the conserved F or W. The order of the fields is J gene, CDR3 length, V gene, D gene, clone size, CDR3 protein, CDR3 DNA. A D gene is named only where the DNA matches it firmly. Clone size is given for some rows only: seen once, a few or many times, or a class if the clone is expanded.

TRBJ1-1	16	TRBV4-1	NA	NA	CASSQDPTGRNTEAFF	TGCGCCAGCAGCCAAGACCCGACAGGTCGGAACACTGAAGCTTTCTTT
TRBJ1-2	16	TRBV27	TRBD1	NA	CASSLGTGGVSYGYTF	TGTGCCAGCAGTTTAGGGACAGGGGGCGTAAGCTATGGCTACACCTTC
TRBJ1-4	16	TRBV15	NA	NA	CATSGGRGSSNEKLFF	TGTGCCACCAGCGGTGGGCGGGGGTCTTCTAATGAAAAACTGTTTTTT
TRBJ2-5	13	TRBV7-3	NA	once	CASSLNSQETQYF	TGTGCCAGCAGCTTAAACAGCCAAGAGACCCAGTACTTC
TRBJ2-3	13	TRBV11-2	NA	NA	CASSLTSGDTQYF	TGTGCCAGCAGCTTAACGAGCGGGGATACGCAGTATTTT
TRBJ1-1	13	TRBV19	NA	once	CASSIRRRPEAFF	TGTGCCAGTAGTATACGTCGACGCCCTGAAGCTTTCTTT
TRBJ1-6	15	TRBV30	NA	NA	CAWSRRRAYNSPLHF	TGTGCCTGGAGTCGGCGGAGGGCCTATAATTCACCCCTCCACTTT
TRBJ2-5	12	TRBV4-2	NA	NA	CASSHPKETQYF	TGTGCCAGCAGCCACCCAAAAGAGACCCAGTACTTC
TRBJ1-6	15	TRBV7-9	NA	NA	CASSPGLSYNSPLHF	TGTGCCAGCAGCCCGGGGCTCTCCTATAATTCACCCCTCCACTTT
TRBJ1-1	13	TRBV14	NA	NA	CASSQQGNTEAFF	TGTGCCAGCAGCCAGCAGGGGAACACTGAAGCTTTCTTT
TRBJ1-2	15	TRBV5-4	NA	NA	CASSWTGQGGVGYTF	TGTGCCAGCAGCTGGACTGGGCAGGGCGGAGTTGGCTACACCTTC
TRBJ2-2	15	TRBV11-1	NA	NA	CASSLRAQQWGELFF	TGTGCCAGCAGCTTAAGGGCGCAACAATGGGGGGAGCTGTTTTTT
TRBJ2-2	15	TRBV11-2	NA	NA	CASSLGPSNTGELFF	TGTGCCAGCAGCCTAGGGCCGTCGAACACCGGGGAGCTGTTTTTT
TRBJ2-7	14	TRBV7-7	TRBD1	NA	CASSPGQEIYEQYF	TGTGCCAGCAGCCCAGGACAGGAAATCTACGAGCAGTACTTC
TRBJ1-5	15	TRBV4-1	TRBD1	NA	CASSQPGQSLVAQHF	TGCGCCAGCAGCCAACCGGGACAGTCTCTAGTGGCCCAGCATTTT
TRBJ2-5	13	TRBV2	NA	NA	CASSAREQETQYF	TGTGCCAGCAGTGCTCGAGAGCAAGAGACCCAGTACTTC
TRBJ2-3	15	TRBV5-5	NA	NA	CASSLANGRTDTQYF	TGTGCCAGCAGCTTGGCCAATGGCCGCACAGATACGCAGTATTTT
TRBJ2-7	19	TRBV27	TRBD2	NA	CASSLRRLAGVGKQYEQYF	TGTGCCAGCAGTTTACGTCGACTAGCGGGGGTCGGAAAGCAATACGAGCAGTACTTC
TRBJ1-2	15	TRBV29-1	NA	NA	CSALSLGGADYGYTF	TGCAGCGCTCTTAGTTTGGGGGGCGCTGACTATGGCTACACCTTC
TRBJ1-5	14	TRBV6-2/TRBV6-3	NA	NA	CASSLLGRTQPQHF	TGTGCCAGCAGTTTGTTGGGCCGCACTCAGCCCCAGCATTTT
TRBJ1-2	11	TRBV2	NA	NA	CASSVNYGYTF	TGTGCCAGCAGTGTGAACTATGGCTACACCTTC
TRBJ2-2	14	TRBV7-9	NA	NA	CASSSWAFTGELFF	TGTGCCAGCAGCTCCTGGGCCTTCACCGGGGAGCTGTTTTTT
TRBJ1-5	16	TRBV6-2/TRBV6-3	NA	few	CASSYGPGVSNQPQHF	TGTGCCAGCAGTTACGGTCCAGGTGTTAGCAATCAGCCCCAGCATTTT
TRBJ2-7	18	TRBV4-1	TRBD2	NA	CASSQVSGLSGGYYEQYF	TGCGCCAGCAGCCAAGTCTCCGGGCTAAGCGGGGGGTACTACGAGCAGTACTTC
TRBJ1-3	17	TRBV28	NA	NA	CASRTLGSGGGLATIYF	TGTGCCAGCAGAACCTTAGGGTCCGGTGGAGGGTTGGCCACCATATATTTT
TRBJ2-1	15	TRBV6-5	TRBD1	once	CASKFGTGPYNEQFF	TGTGCCAGCAAGTTTGGGACAGGGCCCTACAATGAGCAGTTCTTC
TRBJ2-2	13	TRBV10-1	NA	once	CASPLQNTGELFF	TGCGCCAGTCCCTTACAGAACACCGGGGAGCTGTTTTTT
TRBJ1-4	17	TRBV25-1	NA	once	CASSATQGTATNEKLFF	TGTGCCAGCAGTGCTACCCAGGGGACTGCAACTAATGAAAAACTGTTTTTT
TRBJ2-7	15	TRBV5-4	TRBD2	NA	CASSWTSGGRYEQYF	TGTGCCAGCAGCTGGACTAGCGGGGGGAGGTACGAGCAGTACTTC